There are a few counts of the clone carrying this T cell receptor (beta chain). Antigen: not known. Trimming took off 9 bases at V and 0 bases at J, with 14 bases between the two ends. The CDR3 has 14 amino acids. From germline, CDR1 is KGHDR and CDR2 SFDVKD. Constant-segment primers and 5'RACE yielded cDNA libraries for TCR alpha and TCR beta, each carrying sample barcodes and UMIs. From the 5' RACE reads, TCRdb called clonotypes with MiXCR, one entry per CDR3 protein. The table records about half a million distinct CDR3 sequences, around a sixth of them present only once. This sample is drawn from a study of T-cell memory formation after mild COVID-19. Whole-study results and caveats: Later expanders leaned CD4+, whereas day 15 to 85 contracting clones were balanced CD4/CD8. Prior to infection, memory already included some responding clones, suggesting cross-reactive memory joined. Of the contracting clones, CD4+ ones lay mainly in CM and EM, and CD8+ ones in EMRA.

The sample taken for sequencing was PBMCs or a T cell subset sorted from them (not recorded which). The clonotype originates from an adult woman who had mild COVID-19 (a few samples of this study predate the infection). Cell type and time point are not known. The rearrangement links TRBV24-1 to TRBJ2-7, with D unresolved. CDR3 DNA sequence: TGTGCCACCCCCGTCCAGCGAGACTCCTACGAGCAGTACTTC. Translated: CATPVQRDSYEQYF.